This T cell receptor (beta chain) was recovered during a study of blood T cell repertoires in COVID-19. Overall study context: Some COVID-19 samples were acute and others convalescent; all came from the United States, Italy and Spain.

Sequencing used immunoSEQ multiplex PCR; TCRdb keeps in-frame clones, though not all of them. This sample yields tens of thousands of clones, of which about 80% are seen a single time; 7.5% to 10% belongs to the top ten. V was clipped by 4 bases and J by 3 bases, with 9 bases between them. This CDR3 spans 13 amino acids. This TCR came from a man between 65 and 79 years old with active or convalescent COVID-19. V usage is TRBV12-3 or TRBV12-4 and J usage is TRBJ1-1; TRBD1 might be the D (5 bases). The source material was peripheral blood. The CDR3 sequence is CASSWGGDTEAFF. In DNA, the CDR3 is TGTGCCAGCAGTTGGGGGGGGGACACTGAAGCTTTCTTT.